This T cell receptor beta chain was profiled in a study of blood T cells in healthy people across ages. Germline CDR1 SGHRS, CDR2 YFSETQ. The CDR3 runs 16 residues. V dropped 4 bases and J dropped 4 bases, with 20 bases sitting between them. Notes on this clonotype: The antigen is not known.

For the second PCR, which ran for about 6 to 11 cycles, a sample-barcoded 5' primer and a J-beta primer mix were used. Tags on each cDNA molecule came from a template-switch adaptor with 12 random nucleotides. TCRdb recomputed calls from the 5' RACE reads with MiXCR, one row per CDR3 protein. The sample comprises about 640,000 distinct CDR3 sequences, 45% to 65% of which are singletons, and 30% to 40% rests with the top ten. Study outcomes and limitations: Estimates drawn from one million T cells were deemed to understate diversity. Using unsorted PBMCs precluded a conclusive naive versus antigen-experienced comparison.

The sequence was obtained from a man in his sixties in good health. The sample comprised blood. This chain links TRBV5-1 with TRBJ2-5; perhaps D is TRBD1 or TRBD2 (6 bases each). The CDR3 sequence: CASSPLYGGEGETQYF. The CDR3 DNA follows: TGCGCCAGCAGCCCACTTTACGGGGGCGAGGGAGAGACCCAGTACTTC.